Following are 21 T cell receptor beta chains from one sample sequenced in a study of CD8 T cells in ankylosing spondylitis. Whole-study results and caveats: The study identified a TCR beta motif of 7 or 8 highly homologous variants that appeared characteristic of ankylosing spondylitis blood.

Their specific antigens are unknown. TCRdb ran MiXCR on the 5' RACE reads and lists one entry per CDR3 protein. The table has roughly 490,000 distinct CDR3 sequences, roughly 5.3% seen once. The specimen was blood, either unsorted or a sorted T cell fraction (not recorded which). Receptor source: a male donor with ankylosing spondylitis.

This clonotype has a count of ten or more. The chain has TRBV5-1 and TRBJ1-1, with TRBD1 matching over 8 bases. This CDR3 comprises 14 residues. V dropped 4 bases and J dropped 1; count of bases not matched to a gene: 3. Germline V gene data show CDR1 as SGHRS and CDR2 as YFSETQ. The CDR3, as DNA: TGCGCCAGCAGCGTGGGACAGGCGAACACTGAAGCTTTCTTT. Protein product: CASSVGQANTEAFF.

This clonotype was observed many times. The genes are TRBV6-2 or TRBV6-3 and TRBJ2-5, with D possibly TRBD2 on 5 matching bases. Trimming stripped 2 bases from V and 5 bases from J, with 12 bases between. The CDR3 runs 14 residues. CDR1 is MNHEY and CDR2 is SVGEGT in the germline V gene. The CDR3 nucleotides are TGTGCCAGCAGTTACGGAGTTAGCGTGGAGACCCAGTACTTC. Encoded protein: CASSYGVSVETQYF.

The genes are TRBV15 and TRBJ2-1; no clear D gene. CDR1 and CDR2 from the germline V gene are LNHNV and YYDKDF (reference sequence). Trimming shortened V by 7 bases and J by 5 bases, and 15 bases separated the two germline ends. This CDR3 is built from 14 residues. The CDR3 nucleotides read TGTGCCACCAACCTCCGCCTTCAAGACAATGAGCAGTTCTTC. Translated: CATNLRLQDNEQFF.

This clonotype occurred many times. The chain carries TRBV6-5 and TRBJ1-1; tentative D call: TRBD1 (5 bases). Germline V gene data show CDR1 as MNHEY and CDR2 as SVGAGI. V was shortened by 5 bases and J by 6 bases, with 10 bases between the two germline ends. The CDR3 runs 12 residues. The CDR3 DNA follows: TGTGCCAGCAGTCCTCGGGGGGCTGAAGCTTTCTTT. It codes for CASSPRGAEAFF.

The chain couples TRBV5-1 to TRBJ2-2, with D possibly being TRBD2 (5 bases). V gave up 4 bases and J gave up 6 bases, with 10 bases separating them. Germline V lookup: CDR1 SGHRS, CDR2 YFSETQ. This CDR3 spans 13 amino acids. As DNA, the CDR3 is TGCGCCAGCAGCCGGGATATACCCGGGGAGCTGTTTTTT. Translating it yields CASSRDIPGELFF.

This chain uses TRBV4-1 with TRBJ2-6; D might be TRBD1 (6 bases). Trimming left V 4 bases short and J 0 bases short, with 10 bases between. There are 16 residues in the CDR3. Per the germline V gene, CDR1 is MGHRA and CDR2 is YSYEKL. The CDR3 spells CASSPGQLSGANVLTF. CDR3 coding DNA: TGCGCCAGCAGCCCCGGACAGCTCTCTGGGGCCAACGTCCTGACTTTC.

This clonotype was seen ten or more times. J is TRBJ2-3 and V is TRBV29-1, with D perhaps TRBD1 (5 bases). CDR3 length: 12 amino acids. Germline values: CDR1 SQVTM, CDR2 ANQGSEA. Trimming stripped 7 bases from V and 2 bases from J, with 10 bases between. CDR3 in DNA: TGCAGCGCGGACACGATCACAGATACGCAGTATTTT. Amino acids: CSADTITDTQYF.

This clonotype occurred many times. The chain uses TRBV6-1 and TRBJ1-2; D gene unclear. The V gene's germline CDR1 is MNHNS and CDR2 SASEGT. Trimming removed 5 bases at V and 8 bases at J, with 15 bases between. There are 13 residues in the CDR3. For the CDR3, the DNA is TGTGCCAGCAGTCCCACGGCCCCACCCGGCTACACCTTC. Its protein is CASSPTAPPGYTF.

The rearrangement uses TRBV7-6 and TRBJ2-3; unclear D gene. This CDR3 region has 14 residues. Trimming stripped 5 bases from V and 0 bases from J, with 9 bases between. CDR1 and CDR2 (germline): SGHVS, FNYEAQ. The CDR3 DNA follows: TGTGCCAGCAGCCTGTACGAGAGCACAGATACGCAGTATTTT. Protein product: CASSLYESTDTQYF.

This clonotype was counted ten times or more. The chain couples TRBV5-1 to TRBJ2-7; perhaps TRBD2 as D (6 bases). The CDR3 sequence is 15 residues long. Germline V gene sequence: CDR1 SGHRS, CDR2 YFSETQ. V was cut by 2 bases and J by 0 bases, with 12 bases left in between. CDR3 amino acids: CASSFLLATSYEQYF. The CDR3 DNA follows: TGCGCCAGCAGCTTCTTGCTAGCGACCTCCTACGAGCAGTACTTC.

The chain has TRBV5-6 and TRBJ1-6; D remains unclear. This CDR3 has 13 amino acids. Germline CDR1 is SGHDT and CDR2 is YYEEEE. V was pared by 4 bases and J by 13 bases, with 15 bases between. The CDR3 here is CASSPGVHCPLHF. DNA for the CDR3: TGTGCCAGCAGCCCCGGAGTTCACTGCCCCCTCCACTTT.

This clonotype was counted many times. The CDR3 coding sequence is TGTGCCAGCAGCCCAGAGGGGACCAGCTCCTACAATGAGCAGTTCTTC. Protein sequence: CASSPEGTSSYNEQFF. The chain employs TRBV11-3 and TRBJ2-1; D tentatively fits TRBD1 or TRBD2 (5 bases each). The V end lost 5 bases, the J end lost 0 bases, and 14 bases lay between the germline ends. CDR3 size: 16 residues. Germline V gene sequence: CDR1 SGHNT, CDR2 YENEEA.

Many counts were recorded for this clonotype. The chain combines TRBV18 with TRBJ2-7, with 9 bases aligning to TRBD1. Looked up from germline, CDR1 is KGHSH and CDR2 is LQKENI. The CDR3 is 16 amino acids. Unmatched junction bases numbered 14, after V lost 6 bases and J lost 5 bases. The CDR3 DNA reads as TGTGCCAGCTCGCACACGATCGGGACAGGGCAACACGAGCAGTACTTC. It specifies CASSHTIGTGQHEQYF.

This clonotype was counted many times. The rearrangement uses TRBV7-9 and TRBJ2-1; D is perhaps TRBD2 (7 bases). The CDR3 spans 15 residues. CDR1 and CDR2 from the germline V gene are SEHNR and FQNEAQ (reference sequence). The ends were cut back, 8 bases at V and 3 bases at J, with 17 bases in the middle. CDR3 protein: CASPIGGGDYNEQFF. The DNA of the CDR3 is TGTGCCAGCCCCATAGGGGGGGGGGACTACAATGAGCAGTTCTTC.

This clonotype was counted many times. The rearrangement joins TRBV4-3 to TRBJ1-6; D not resolved. Germline CDR1 reads LGHNA; CDR2 reads YSLEER. Trimming pared 1 base from V and 9 bases from J, leaving 10 bases between. CDR3 length: 14 residues. CDR3 sequence (DNA): TGCGCCAGCAGCCAAGTAGTTTTTGGTTCACCCCTCCACTTT. The encoded protein is CASSQVVFGSPLHF.

V is TRBV5-4 and J is TRBJ2-1; 12 nucleotides align to TRBD2. The junction had 4 bases not matched to a gene; V was cut back by 2 bases and J by 1 base. This CDR3 region has 17 residues. Germline V lookup: CDR1 SGHNT, CDR2 YYREEE (reference sequence). CDR3: CASSFLAGGLSYNEQFF. The CDR3 region has the DNA TGTGCCAGCAGCTTTCTAGCGGGAGGGTTATCCTACAATGAGCAGTTCTTC.

At least ten counts were recorded for this clonotype. V and J are TRBV12-3 or TRBV12-4 and TRBJ1-1; D possibly corresponds to TRBD1 (5 bases). The V end was cut by 3 bases, the J end by 5 bases, with 13 bases between. The CDR3 totals 14 residues. The CDR3 region is CASSFWDLRTEAFF. CDR3 DNA: TGTGCCAGCAGTTTTTGGGACCTGAGGACTGAAGCTTTCTTT.

This clonotype was seen repeatedly, ten times or more. This chain uses TRBV12-3 or TRBV12-4 with TRBJ1-2, with TRBD1 matching 10 bases. This CDR3 contains 14 residues. V lost 7 bases and J lost 5; bases outside the gene matches: 7. CDR3 sequence (DNA): TGTGCCAGCACCCGGACAGGGGGAAAATATGGCTACACCTTC. It codes for CASTRTGGKYGYTF.

This clonotype was observed many times. J is TRBJ1-2 and V is TRBV5-5; D call uncertain. Germline V gene lookup returns CDR1 SGHKS and CDR2 YYEKEE (reference sequence). Trimming removed 2 bases at V and 3 bases at J, with 11 bases between. The CDR3 loop spans 14 amino acids. CDR3 nucleotides: TGTGCCAGCAGCTTAGGGCAGTTGGACTATGGCTACACCTTC. Translation: CASSLGQLDYGYTF.

This clonotype turned up a few times. The chain links TRBV4-3 to TRBJ1-2, with D maybe TRBD1 (6 bases). V was trimmed by 0 bases and J by 5 bases, leaving 13 bases between them. Germline lookup yields CDR1 LGHNA and CDR2 YSLEER. CDR3 length: 15 amino acids. CDR3 coding DNA: TGCGCCAGCAGCCAAGACTCAGGGGTGGGGTATGGCTACACCTTC. Its translation is CASSQDSGVGYGYTF.

A word on this clonotype: The junction differs from germline at one of its ends, possibly a read error. The gene calls are TRBV5-6 and TRBJ2-1; the D is unclear. The V gene's germline CDR1 is SGHDT and CDR2 YYEEEE. This CDR3 is built from 14 residues. The CDR3 loop is CAISPRVYYNEQFF. In DNA, the CDR3 is TGTGCCATCAGCCCTCGGGTGTACTACAATGAGCAGTTCTTC.